These 5 T cell receptor beta chains share one sample of origin, sequenced in a study of Tregs in tolerant kidney transplant recipients. Profiled with immunoSEQ multiplex PCR; TCRdb holds only in-frame clones, not every one. The sample carries nearly 15,000 clones, around 77% recorded once. The sequencing used Tregs from blood, collected before the transplant. These receptors came from a human donor who received a combined kidney and bone marrow transplant.

This clone was detected once. The chain recombines TRBV28 with TRBJ1-2; 7 nucleotides match TRBD1. Germline lookup yields CDR1 MDHEN and CDR2 SYDVKM. J gave up 1 base and V 6 bases, and 11 bases lay outside the gene matches. The CDR3 has 16 residues. CDR3 nucleotides: TGTGCCAGCAGAAGAACCGGGACAGCCTTTAACTATGGCTACACCTTC. Its protein is CASRRTGTAFNYGYTF.

J is TRBJ1-4 and V is TRBV29-1; the match to TRBD1 covers 8 bases. Germline V gene lookup returns CDR1 SQVTM and CDR2 ANQGSEA. The V gene end was trimmed by 7 bases and the J gene end by 2 bases; junction bases not matched to a gene: 3. CDR3 length: 13 amino acids. CDR3 sequence: CSAHRGTNEKLFF. CDR3 DNA sequence: TGCAGCGCTCACAGGGGGACTAATGAAAAACTGTTTTTT.

V and J are TRBV15 and TRBJ1-2; 7 bases are shared with TRBD1. The CDR3 loop spans 15 amino acids. V lost 5 bases, J lost 4 bases, and 10 bases stayed unmatched. The V gene's germline CDR1 is LNHNV and CDR2 YYDKDF (reference sequence). This chain's CDR3 is CATSRGTDPLYGYTF. The CDR3 nucleotides read TGTGCCACCAGCCGGGGGACAGACCCACTCTATGGCTACACCTTC.

This clone was picked up one time. J is TRBJ1-4 and V is TRBV18, with D unresolved. This CDR3 has 12 residues. V lost 4 bases and J lost 8, with 8 bases in between. Germline CDR1 reads KGHSH; CDR2 reads LQKENI. The CDR3: CASSQIQEKLFF. In DNA form, the CDR3 reads TGTGCCAGCTCACAGATACAGGAAAAACTGTTTTTT. Using reference TRBV18 and TRBJ1-4 for the parts outside the CDR3, the full variable domain is NAGVMQNPRHLVRRRGQEARLRCSPMKGHSHVYWYRQLPEEGLKFMVYLQKENIIDESGMPKERFSAEFPKEGPSILRIQQVVRGDSAAYFCASSQIQEKLFFGSGTQLSVL.

V is TRBV28 and J is TRBJ2-1, with D possibly TRBD2 on 6 matching bases. Per the germline V gene, CDR1 is MDHEN and CDR2 is SYDVKM. The CDR3 has 18 amino acids. Trimming left V 4 bases short and J 0 bases short, with 19 bases between. The CDR3 nucleotides are TGTGCCAGCAGTTCCCCCGCGGCGGGATCGAACTCCTACAATGAGCAGTTCTTC. Residues: CASSSPAAGSNSYNEQFF.